The rows below give T cell receptor beta chains drawn from one sample of a study of blood T cell repertoires in COVID-19. The table came from immunoSEQ multiplex PCR; TCRdb's copy has only in-frame clones and leaves some out. Among 120,000 or so clones, about four fifths were seen once, and the ten largest hold 5.5% to 6%. The sample comprised peripheral blood. Every receptor here comes from a man older than 75 with active or convalescent COVID-19. Both conserved end residues are part of each CDR3. A D gene is named only where the DNA matches it firmly. Some rows have no size entry. The others give once, few or many, or a class for an expanded clone.

CASSFPSPDGGGYTF,TGTGCCAGCAGTTTCCCTAGTCCCGATGGGGGGGGCTACACCTTC,.,15,TRBJ1-2,TRBV27,.
CASSSGGASYEQYF,TGTGCCAGCAGTTCCGGCGGGGCTTCCTACGAGCAGTACTTC,.,14,TRBJ2-7,TRBV6-5,.
CASSQEGAGLGSPLHF,TGCGCCAGCAGCCAAGAAGGGGCAGGTCTGGGTTCACCCCTCCACTTT,.,16,TRBJ1-6,TRBV4-3,.
CASTLGGAGELFF,TGTGCCAGCACTCTAGGGGGGGCCGGGGAGCTGTTTTTT,.,13,TRBJ2-2,TRBV6-5,.
CASSTPGGRNGYTF,TGTGCCAGCAGCACGCCAGGGGGCAGGAATGGCTACACCTTC,once,14,TRBJ1-2,TRBV7-2,TRBD1
CAISGRLAGPSYEQYF,TGTGCCATCAGTGGACGACTAGCGGGTCCCAGCTACGAGCAGTACTTC,.,16,TRBJ2-7,TRBV10-3,TRBD2
CASSPGTGGGYTF,TGTGCCAGCAGCCCCGGGACAGGGGGCGGCTACACCTTC,.,13,TRBJ1-2,TRBV6-2/TRBV6-3,TRBD1
CASSQRQYNEQFF,TGCGCCAGCAGCCAGAGACAGTACAATGAGCAGTTCTTC,.,13,TRBJ2-1,TRBV4-1,.
CATRGQGYEQYF,TGTGCCACCCGAGGACAGGGCTACGAGCAGTACTTC,.,12,TRBJ2-7,TRBV19,TRBD1
CAVQGTALFGYTF,TGTGCCGTACAGGGGACCGCGCTTTTCGGCTACACCTTC,few,13,TRBJ1-2,TRBV2,TRBD1
CASSRMGQRQETQYF,TGTGCCAGCAGCCGAATGGGACAGAGACAAGAGACCCAGTACTTC,.,15,TRBJ2-5,TRBV3-1/TRBV3-2,TRBD1
CASSQWEEVTDTQYF,TGTGCCAGCAGCCAGTGGGAGGAAGTTACAGATACGCAGTATTTT,few,15,TRBJ2-3,TRBV7-3,.
CASSVAWTSGGETQYF,TGTGCCAGCAGCGTAGCATGGACTAGCGGGGGTGAGACCCAGTACTTC,.,16,TRBJ2-5,TRBV9,TRBD2
CASSAGLSQETQYF,TGTGCCAGCTCAGCGGGGTTATCCCAAGAGACCCAGTACTTC,once,14,TRBJ2-5,TRBV18,.
CASSPQGLKNSPLHF,TGTGCCAGTAGTCCACAGGGTCTGAAGAATTCACCCCTCCACTTT,.,15,TRBJ1-6,TRBV19,.
CATTAGRGHEQYF,TGTGCCACGACAGCGGGGAGGGGTCACGAGCAGTACTTC,.,13,TRBJ2-7,TRBV6-6,TRBD2
CASSQKAQGAYEQYF,TGCGCCAGCAGCCAAAAAGCCCAGGGGGCCTACGAGCAGTACTTC,.,15,TRBJ2-7,TRBV4-1,TRBD1
CASSPGQGALAHQPQHF,TGTGCCAGCAGTCCCGGACAGGGGGCGCTTGCCCATCAGCCCCAGCATTTT,.,17,TRBJ1-5,TRBV6-2/TRBV6-3,TRBD1
CASSLTGHPNTEAFF,TGTGCCAGCAGCCTAACGGGACACCCGAACACTGAAGCTTTCTTT,.,15,TRBJ1-1,TRBV25-1,.
CATSETGGGEKLFF,TGTGCCACCAGTGAAACAGGGGGGGGAGAAAAACTGTTTTTT,.,14,TRBJ1-4,TRBV24-1,TRBD1
CASRQKRGGAYNEQFF,TGTGCCAGCAGACAGAAGCGGGGAGGCGCCTACAATGAGCAGTTCTTC,.,16,TRBJ2-1,TRBV7-9,TRBD2
CATKTSGGGAETQYF,TGTGCCACCAAGACTAGCGGGGGGGGCGCAGAGACCCAGTACTTC,.,15,TRBJ2-5,TRBV19,TRBD2
CASSEDGQGAFEQYF,TGTGCCAGCAGTGAAGATGGCCAGGGGGCGTTCGAGCAGTACTTC,.,15,TRBJ2-7,TRBV2,TRBD1
CASSYSPLTDTQYF,TGTGCCAGCAGTTACTCCCCACTGACAGATACGCAGTATTTT,.,14,TRBJ2-3,TRBV6-2/TRBV6-3,.
CATSSRDSYTEAFF,TGTGCCACCAGCAGCCGGGACAGTTACACTGAAGCTTTCTTT,.,14,TRBJ1-1,TRBV15,TRBD1
CASSLTGPNSPLHF,TGTGCCAGCAGTTTGACAGGGCCTAATTCACCCCTCCACTTT,.,14,TRBJ1-6,TRBV28,TRBD1
CASSLGQGGRGELFF,TGTGCCAGCAGCTTAGGACAGGGGGGCAGGGGGGAGCTGTTTTTT,.,15,TRBJ2-2,TRBV7-2,TRBD1
CASSLSGTGMYEQYF,TGTGCCAGCAGCTTAAGTGGGACAGGGATGTACGAGCAGTACTTC,.,15,TRBJ2-7,TRBV7-2,TRBD1
CASSPGLYGSQYF,TGTGCCAGCAGCCCGGGACTATACGGGTCCCAGTACTTC,.,13,TRBJ2-5,TRBV9,TRBD2
CASRPREAFGNTIYF,TGTGCCAGCAGGCCCCGGGAGGCCTTTGGAAACACCATATATTTT,once,15,TRBJ1-3,TRBV6-5,.
CASSEGGLSLVSYNSPLHF,TGCGCCAGCAGTGAAGGGGGTTTAAGTTTAGTTTCCTATAATTCACCCCTCCACTTT,.,19,TRBJ1-6,TRBV10-1,.
CASSQGVLEGNYGYTF,TGCGCCAGCAGCCAAGGCGTCCTGGAGGGGAACTATGGCTACACCTTC,.,16,TRBJ1-2,TRBV4-3,.
CASSLSPLTDTQYF,TGTGCCAGCAGCTTATCCCCTTTGACAGATACGCAGTATTTT,.,14,TRBJ2-3,TRBV7-3,.
CASSYLTGPRGTQYF,TGTGCCAGCAGTTACTTAACGGGACCCAGGGGGACCCAGTACTTC,.,15,TRBJ2-5,TRBV6-2/TRBV6-3,.
CASSFGQGARDGYTF,TGCGCCAGCAGCTTCGGACAGGGGGCACGAGATGGCTACACCTTC,.,15,TRBJ1-2,TRBV5-1,TRBD1
CASSQTGVVTGELFF,TGTGCCAGCAGTCAGACAGGGGTGGTCACCGGGGAGCTGTTTTTT,.,15,TRBJ2-2,TRBV7-2,TRBD1
CAIREDRVGQPQHF,TGTGCCATCAGGGAGGACAGGGTCGGTCAGCCCCAGCATTTT,.,14,TRBJ1-5,TRBV10-3,TRBD1
CASSRPGRAIQYF,TGTGCCAGCAGTCGACCCGGGAGGGCTATTCAGTACTTC,few,13,TRBJ2-4,TRBV28,TRBD2
CASSTQGYEQYF,TGTGCCAGCAGTACACAGGGTTACGAGCAGTACTTC,.,12,TRBJ2-7,TRBV6-6,.
CASSVVGGELFF,TGTGCCAGCAGCGTAGTCGGCGGGGAGCTGTTTTTT,.,12,TRBJ2-2,TRBV9,.
CASSSGGANTGELFF,TGTGCCAGCAGTAGCGGGGGGGCGAACACCGGGGAGCTGTTTTTT,.,15,TRBJ2-2,TRBV28,TRBD2
CASSQTSGAYNEQFF,TGTGCCAGCAGTCAAACTAGCGGGGCCTACAATGAGCAGTTCTTC,.,15,TRBJ2-1,TRBV7-3,TRBD2
CASQATGLETQYF,TGTGCCAGCCAAGCGACCGGTCTAGAGACCCAGTACTTC,.,13,TRBJ2-5,TRBV25-1,.
CASSPRGGSGYEQYF,TGCGCCAGCAGCCCGAGGGGGGGCTCCGGCTACGAGCAGTACTTC,once,15,TRBJ2-7,TRBV5-1,.
CASSDRDRGRGRAF,TGTGCCAGTAGTGATAGGGACAGGGGGCGCGGAAGGGCTTTC,.,14,TRBJ2-4,TRBV19,TRBD1
CASSPGTASTNQPQHF,TGTGCCAGCTCACCAGGGACAGCAAGTACCAATCAGCCCCAGCATTTT,.,16,TRBJ1-5,TRBV18,TRBD1
CASSQPGQGAANEKLFF,TGCGCCAGCAGCCAACCGGGACAGGGGGCGGCTAATGAAAAACTGTTTTTT,.,17,TRBJ1-4,TRBV4-1,TRBD1
CASSSRTGETDTQYF,TGTGCCAGCAGCTCAAGGACAGGGGAAACAGATACGCAGTATTTT,.,15,TRBJ2-3,TRBV11-2,TRBD1
CASSITSGSSAYEQYF,TGTGCCAGTAGTATTACTAGCGGGAGCAGCGCCTACGAGCAGTACTTC,.,16,TRBJ2-7,TRBV19,TRBD2
CASSTQGGNQPQHF,TGTGCCAGTAGTACACAGGGGGGCAATCAGCCCCAGCATTTT,.,14,TRBJ1-5,TRBV19,TRBD1